The sequence of this T cell receptor (beta chain) was determined in a study of blood T cell repertoires in COVID-19. Using immunoSEQ multiplex PCR, the repertoire was profiled, and TCRdb retains in-frame clones only, with some absent. This table holds 150,000 to 200,000 clones, around 92% found once. The CDR3 is 14 residues long. Trimming took off 1 base at V and 1 base at J, with 8 bases between the two ends. CDR1 SGHRS and CDR2 YFSETQ come from the germline V gene. This receptor was taken from a young man with COVID-19, enrolled during active disease. The V gene is TRBV5-1, the J gene TRBJ1-1; no clear D gene. Sequenced sample: peripheral blood. Here the CDR3 DNA reads TGCGCCAGCAGCTTGCGTGCAGAGAACACTGAAGCTTTCTTT. Residues: CASSLRAENTEAFF.